What follows describes a single TCR beta chain. Its antigen is undetermined. The CDR3 has 12 amino acids. The V end was cut by 6 bases, the J end by 3 bases, with 11 bases between. Germline V gene data show CDR1 as SQVTM and CDR2 as ANQGSEA. This record belongs to a study of cytomegalovirus exposure and HLA in healthy donors. Vbeta (60) and Jbeta (13) primers were used in the PCR. Sequencing used immunoSEQ multiplex PCR; TCRdb keeps in-frame clones, though not all of them. Counted here are around 37,000 clones, about 84% occurring once; the ten biggest clones make up around 2.5%. Study outcomes and limitations: Compared with the approximately 700-donor mean, an Asian-associated ancestry cluster reportedly had fewer N-insertions, according to a later analysis.

The J gene is TRBJ1-2, the V gene TRBV29-1; perhaps TRBD1 as D (5 bases). What was sequenced was PBMCs. This TCR came from a man aged 45-65 years in good health and CMV-seronegative. DNA for the CDR3: TGCAGCGTGGACACGGGAGACTATGGCTACACCTTC. It is translated as CSVDTGDYGYTF.